Below are 21 T cell receptor beta chains sequenced from a single sample in a study of blood T cell repertoires in COVID-19. Here immunoSEQ multiplex PCR was the method, and the copy in TCRdb shows in-frame clones only, minus some. Of nearly 70,000 clones listed, roughly 85% are singletons. Sequenced sample: peripheral blood. The receptors stem from a woman between 45 and 65 years old with COVID-19, enrolled during active disease.

V gene TRBV12-5 combines with J gene TRBJ2-3; 7 bases are shared with TRBD2. The V gene's germline CDR1 is LGHNT and CDR2 FRNRAP. V lost 4 bases and J lost 4; bases outside the gene matches: 2. The CDR3 has 13 amino acids. The CDR3 loop is CASGWGGADTQYF. CDR3 bases: TGTGCTAGTGGTTGGGGGGGTGCAGATACGCAGTATTTT.

The chain employs TRBV27 and TRBJ2-7; possible D gene TRBD2, 6 bases. The CDR3 covers 15 residues. The V gene's germline CDR1 is MNHEY and CDR2 SMNVEV (reference sequence). V was pared by 5 bases and J by 2 bases, with 16 bases between. CDR3 in amino acids: CASSPVNGSPYEQYF. Here the CDR3 DNA reads TGTGCCAGCAGTCCCGTTAACGGGAGCCCCTACGAGCAGTACTTC.

The V gene is TRBV6-5, the J gene TRBJ1-6; 7 bases align to TRBD1. The CDR3 loop spans 13 amino acids. The V gene end was trimmed by 8 bases and the J gene end by 10 bases; junction bases not matched to a gene: 8. CDR1 and CDR2 (germline): MNHEY, SVGAGI. The CDR3 region has the DNA TGTGCCAGCTGCAGACAGGGCGGCTCACCCCTCCACTTT. This gives the protein CASCRQGGSPLHF.

This chain connects TRBV19 to TRBJ1-1; 12 positions agree with TRBD1. This CDR3 region has 16 residues. The V gene's germline CDR1 is LNHDA and CDR2 SQIVND (reference sequence). V shed 5 bases and J 6 bases; nucleotides not matched to a gene: 10. CDR3 sequence reads: CASSHLPGQGAAEAFF. The CDR3 DNA is TGTGCCAGTAGTCACCTACCGGGACAGGGGGCGGCTGAAGCTTTCTTT.

The chain is built from TRBV19 and TRBJ2-1; D unclear. The CDR3 is 13 amino acids. The germline V gene has CDR1 LNHDA and CDR2 SQIVND (reference sequence). Deletions cut 3 bases from V and 4 bases from J, with 7 bases between. The CDR3 sequence is CASSISTYNEQFF. The CDR3 bases are TGTGCCAGTAGTATTTCCACTTACAATGAGCAGTTCTTC.

V gene TRBV7-2 combines with J gene TRBJ2-5; D is possibly TRBD1 (6 bases). Trimming stripped 4 bases from V and 5 bases from J, with 14 bases between. The germline V gene has CDR1 SGHTA and CDR2 FQGNSA. The CDR3 is 14 amino acids. CDR3 bases: TGTGCCAGCAGCTCCACGAGGGGGTATGAGACCCAGTACTTC. It encodes CASSSTRGYETQYF. Full variable domain (missing parts from reference TRBV7-2 and TRBJ2-5): GAGVSQSPSNKVTEKGKDVELRCDPISGHTALYWYRQSLGQGLEFLIYFQGNSAPDKSGLPSDRFSAERTGGSVSTLTIQRTQQEDSAVYLCASSSTRGYETQYFGPGTRLLVL.

The gene calls are TRBV4-2 and TRBJ2-3; D remains unclear. This CDR3 region has 16 residues. Trimming shortened V by 4 bases and J by 2 bases, and 16 bases separated the two germline ends. CDR1 and CDR2 (germline): LGHNA, YNFKEQ. As DNA, the CDR3 is TGTGCCAGCAGCCCCCCTTTCTGGAGCGTCACAGATACGCAGTATTTT. Translating gives CASSPPFWSVTDTQYF.

The rearrangement links TRBV28 to TRBJ2-5; TRBD1 is a possible D gene (5 bases). Trimming cost V 2 bases and J 5 bases, with 12 bases left between them. The CDR3 runs 14 residues. Germline lookup yields CDR1 MDHEN and CDR2 SYDVKM. The CDR3 DNA sequence: TGTGCCAGCAGTTTAGGGGCCAGAGGCGAGACCCAGTACTTC. This codes for CASSLGARGETQYF.

The genes are TRBV5-1 and TRBJ2-7; 12 nucleotides agree with TRBD2. CDR3 size: 21 residues. With 4 bases clipped from V and 5 bases from J, the junction kept 25 bases outside the gene matches. Looked up from germline, CDR1 is SGHRS and CDR2 is YFSETQ. DNA of the CDR3: TGCGCCAGCAGCCTTCCGACAGGGGGCTATAAGACTAGCGGGAGACGCCACGAGCAGTACTTC. As protein: CASSLPTGGYKTSGRRHEQYF.

V is TRBV5-1 and J is TRBJ2-2, with TRBD2 as a possible D gene (5 bases). CDR1 SGHRS and CDR2 YFSETQ come from the germline V gene. The CDR3 length is 16 residues. The ends were cut back, 0 bases at V and 5 bases at J, with 14 bases in the middle. CDR3 amino acids: CASSLAGGGRTGELFF. CDR3 coding DNA: TGCGCCAGCAGCTTGGCCGGTGGAGGACGTACCGGGGAGCTGTTTTTT.

The V gene is TRBV21-1, the J gene TRBJ1-6; the table assigns TRBD1, which was not confirmed against the DNA. TRBV21-1 corresponds to a pseudogene. The CDR3 totals 16 residues. CDR3 region: CASSKDQGGKSSPLHF. For the CDR3, the DNA is TGTGCCAGCAGCAAGGACCAGGGGGGAAAGAGTTCACCCCTCCACTTT.

The chain uses TRBV7-9 and TRBJ2-2, with 10 bases matching TRBD1. Losses at the gene ends were 4 bases for V and 4 bases for J; bases not matched to a gene: 0. The germline V gene encodes CDR1 SEHNR and CDR2 FQNEAQ (reference sequence). The CDR3 consists of 14 residues. DNA for the CDR3: TGTGCCAGCAGCTGGACAGGGGGCACCGGGGAGCTGTTTTTT. Its translation: CASSWTGGTGELFF.

The chain couples TRBV6-6 to TRBJ2-5; the D gene is possibly TRBD2 (6 bases). Trimming stripped 5 bases from V and 0 bases from J, with 19 bases between. CDR1 is MNHNY and CDR2 is SVGAGI in the germline V gene (reference sequence). CDR3 length: 17 residues. The chain's CDR3 is CASSPLRVAAYQETQYF. In nucleotides, the CDR3 is TGTGCCAGCAGTCCACTCAGGGTAGCGGCCTACCAAGAGACCCAGTACTTC.

The V gene is TRBV3-1 (or the pseudogene TRBV3-2), the J gene TRBJ2-2, with unresolved D. V was pared by 8 bases and J by 4 bases, with 8 bases between. Germline V gives CDR1 LGHDT, CDR2 YNNKEL (reference sequence). The CDR3 extends over 12 amino acids. In nucleotides, the CDR3 is TGTGCCAGCGTAAGAGGCACCGGGGAGCTGTTTTTT. Its translation: CASVRGTGELFF.

This clone was recorded once. V gene TRBV19 combines with J gene TRBJ2-1; D is perhaps TRBD1 (6 bases). Germline assignment: CDR1 LNHDA and CDR2 SQIVND (reference sequence). V was trimmed by 6 bases and J by 10 bases, leaving 13 bases between them. This CDR3 has 12 residues. The CDR3 sequence: CASREGGREQFF. CDR3 in DNA: TGTGCCAGTAGGGAAGGGGGTCGCGAGCAGTTCTTC.

The chain uses TRBV5-6 and TRBJ2-2; possible D gene TRBD2, 6 bases. CDR3 length: 15 amino acids. V lost 0 bases to trimming and J lost 5 bases, with 11 bases between them. From germline, CDR1 is SGHDT and CDR2 YYEEEE. The DNA of the CDR3 is TGTGCCAGCAGCTTGGATGCGGGACGGACCGGGGAGCTGTTTTTT. This sequence encodes CASSLDAGRTGELFF.

V usage is TRBV5-4 and J usage is TRBJ2-1; 9 nucleotides agree with TRBD2. The V gene end was trimmed by 0 bases and the J gene end by 7 bases; junction bases not matched to a gene: 8. Germline V gene sequence: CDR1 SGHNT, CDR2 YYREEE (reference sequence). The CDR3 contains 16 residues. Here the CDR3 reads CASSLEGLAGTNEQFF. The CDR3 coding sequence is TGTGCCAGCAGCTTGGAAGGTCTAGCGGGGACTAATGAGCAGTTCTTC.

This sequence joins TRBV6-5 and TRBJ1-2; no reliable D call. Trimming stripped 2 bases from V and 8 bases from J, with 15 bases between. CDR3 size: 14 residues. Germline loops: CDR1 MNHEY, CDR2 SVGAGI. DNA for the CDR3: TGTGCCAGCAGTTACGTGATGAGGGCTTGGGGCTACACCTTC. Translating gives CASSYVMRAWGYTF.

The CDR3 coding sequence is TGTGCCAGCAACCAGAGGACAGGGGGCTCCTACAATGAGCAGTTCTTC. It is translated as CASNQRTGGSYNEQFF. The chain employs TRBV5-5 and TRBJ2-1; 10 positions agree with TRBD1. V lost 6 bases to trimming and J lost 0 bases; unmatched junction nucleotides: 6. From germline, CDR1 is SGHKS and CDR2 YYEKEE (reference sequence). The CDR3 length is 16 residues. The whole variable domain, filled in from reference TRBV5-5 and TRBJ2-1, reads DAGVTQSPTHLIKTRGQQVTLRCSPISGHKSVSWYQQVLGQGPQFIFQYYEKEERGRGNFPDRFSARQFPNYSSELNVNALLLGDSALYLCASNQRTGGSYNEQFFGPGTRLTVL.

DNA of the CDR3: TGCGCCAGCAGTGAAGGGTCTCGGTGGACTAGCGGGATGGGAGGAGATACGCAGTATTTT. It yields the protein CASSEGSRWTSGMGGDTQYF. This rearrangement joins TRBV10-1 to TRBJ2-3; 12 bases map to TRBD2. The length of the CDR3 is 20 residues. Germline trimming cut 3 bases from V and 5 bases from J; bases unmatched to any gene: 18. Per the germline V gene, CDR1 is WNHNN and CDR2 is SYGVQD (reference sequence).

The genes are TRBV3-1 (or the pseudogene TRBV3-2) and TRBJ2-3; 8 nucleotides match TRBD2. Germline V gene sequence: CDR1 LGHDT, CDR2 YNNKEL (reference sequence). Germline trimming cut 0 bases from V and 3 bases from J; bases unmatched to any gene: 2. The CDR3 extends over 15 amino acids. CDR3 region: CASSQEAGVTDTQYF. CDR3 bases: TGTGCCAGCAGCCAAGAAGCGGGAGTAACAGATACGCAGTATTTT.